The rows below give T cell receptor beta chains drawn from one sample of a study of tumor-infiltrating lymphocytes in primary liver carcinoma. TCRdb re-called the multiplex PCR reads through MiXCR, storing one row per CDR3 protein. The profile covers 300,000 to 400,000 distinct CDR3 sequences, with 60% to 80% appearing a single time and 9% to 10% taken by the ten largest. Sequencing used peripheral blood. The receptor source for this set is a man in his forties or fifties with primary liver carcinoma and hepatitis B virus infection. Each CDR3 is given with its conserved first and last residue. The D gene is left open where the match is weak. Clone size is stated in some rows and not others, as once, few, many or a class when expanded.

>14|TRBJ2-3|.|many|TRBV29-1
CSVKTRDSTDTQYF
TGCAGCGTTAAGACCAGGGATAGCACAGATACGCAGTATTTT
>15|TRBJ2-1|.|.|TRBV11-3
CASSSDLSSYNERFF
TGTGCCAGCAGTTCTGACCTGAGCTCCTACAATGAGCGGTTCTTC
>15|TRBJ1-5|TRBD1|.|TRBV6-5
CVSSYSGTGNQPQHF
TGTGTCAGCAGTTACTCGGGGACAGGCAATCAGCCCCAGCATTTT
>15|TRBJ1-4|.|.|TRBV7-9
CASTLEPSLNEKLFF
TGTGCCAGCACCTTAGAGCCTTCCCTTAATGAAAAACTGTTTTTT
>12|TRBJ1-6|TRBD1|.|TRBV6-5
CASGDRFSPLHF
TGTGCTAGCGGGGACAGATTTTCACCCCTCCACTTT
>13|TRBJ1-5|.|.|TRBV6-5
CASRGTLNRPQHF
TGTGCCAGCAGAGGGACACTAAATCGGCCCCAGCATTTT
>13|TRBJ2-2|.|few|TRBV7-3
CASSLSWSGELFF
TGTGCCAGCAGCTTAAGTTGGTCCGGGGAGCTGTTTTTT
>13|TRBJ2-5|.|.|TRBV29-1
CSVDLRWRETQYF
TGCAGCGTCGACTTGCGGTGGAGAGAGACCCAGTACTTC
>16|TRBJ2-1|TRBD1|many|TRBV11-1
CASSQGAGSSYNEQFF
TGTGCCAGCAGTCAGGGGGCGGGTAGCTCCTACAATGAGCAGTTCTTC
>15|TRBJ2-3|.|.|TRBV5-1
CASSFGTREGDTQYF
TGCGCCAGCAGCTTCGGGACAAGGGAGGGAGATACGCAGTATTTT
>17|TRBJ2-7|TRBD2|.|TRBV5-5
CASSLVFAGGAVYEQYF
TGTGCCAGCAGCTTGGTCTTTGCGGGGGGCGCCGTCTACGAGCAGTACTTC
>15|TRBJ2-2|.|few|TRBV5-4
CASSFGRPNTGELFF
TGTGCCAGCAGCTTTGGGAGACCGAACACCGGGGAGCTGTTTTTT
>15|TRBJ2-3|TRBD2|.|TRBV7-3
CTSSLTTVAGDTQYF
TGTACCAGCAGCTTAACCACAGTAGCGGGAGATACGCAGTATTTT
>16|TRBJ2-1|TRBD2|.|TRBV5-5
CASSSLGTSCGNEQFF
TGTGCCAGCAGCTCCTTAGGGACTAGCTGCGGGAACGAGCAGTTCTTC
>16|TRBJ2-3|.|few|TRBV6-5
CASSDQGLGMADTQYF
TGTGCCAGCAGTGACCAAGGGCTAGGGATGGCAGATACGCAGTATTTT
>17|TRBJ2-2|.|.|TRBV6-1
CANSLWGGPSNTGELFF
TGTGCCAACAGCCTCTGGGGGGGGCCCTCGAACACCGGGGAGCTGTTTTTT
>16|TRBJ2-3|.|.|TRBV5-1
CASSGALRRSGDTQYF
TGCGCCAGCAGCGGGGCCCTGCGGAGGTCCGGCGATACGCAGTATTTT
>13|TRBJ2-7|.|.|TRBV7-8
CASSLYRVYEQYF
TGTGCCAGCAGCTTATACAGGGTGTACGAGCAGTACTTC
>16|TRBJ1-1|TRBD1|many|TRBV10-3
CAISPGQGALTSPAFF
TGTGCCATCAGCCCGGGACAGGGGGCGCTGACATCCCCAGCTTTCTTT
>18|TRBJ2-3|.|.|TRBV11-3
CASSLGTAAGYSTDTQYF
TGTGCCAGCAGCTTAGGGACTGCGGCGGGGTATAGCACAGATACGCAGTATTTT
>13|TRBJ2-7|.|.|TRBV2
CASMDEGSYEQYF
TGTGCCAGCATGGATGAGGGCTCCTACGAGCAGTACTTC
>16|TRBJ2-5|.|few|TRBV11-2
CAGSPLRVAAQETQYF
TGTGCCGGCAGCCCCCTCCGTGTGGCGGCTCAAGAGACCCAGTACTTC